Sequencing of this TCR beta chain was carried out in a study of cytomegalovirus exposure and HLA in healthy donors. As concerns this clone: Its antigen is unidentified.

It was with 60 Vbeta and 13 Jbeta primers that the PCR ran. Libraries were prepared by immunoSEQ multiplex PCR; TCRdb keeps only in-frame clonotypes and omits some of them. The sample carries fewer than 200,000 clones, 81% recorded once. Regarding the study as a whole: As immune exposure information, only CMV serostatus was available. The authors later found TCR association rates varying by HLA locus, with DRB1 most and HLA-C fewest.

This CDR3 is 15 amino acids long. Germline loops: CDR1 SGHTA, CDR2 FQGNSA. V trimming: 1 base; J trimming: 7 bases; junction bases outside the gene matches: 5. The V gene is TRBV7-2, the J gene TRBJ2-2, with 8 bases identical to TRBD2. This clonotype originated in a woman in her forties or fifties in good health and CMV-seronegative. Sequencing was performed on PBMCs. The CDR3 protein is CASSLDGGAVGELFF. Written as DNA, the CDR3 is TGTGCCAGCAGCTTAGACGGGGGGGCGGTCGGGGAGCTGTTTTTT.